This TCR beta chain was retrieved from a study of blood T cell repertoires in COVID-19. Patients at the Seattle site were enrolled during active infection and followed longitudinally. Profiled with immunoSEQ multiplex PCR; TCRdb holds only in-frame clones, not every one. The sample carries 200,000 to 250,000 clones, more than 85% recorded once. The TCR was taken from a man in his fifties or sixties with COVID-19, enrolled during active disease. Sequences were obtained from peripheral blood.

The CDR3 bases are TGTGCCAGCAGTGAACGAACAGGGGGCGGACAGCCCCAGCATTTT. Translation gives CASSERTGGGQPQHF. The J gene is TRBJ1-5, the V gene TRBV2, with 9 bases that match TRBD1. Looked up from germline, CDR1 is SNHLY and CDR2 is FYNNEI. This CDR3 has 15 residues. J lost 7 bases, V lost 2 bases, and 6 bases had no gene match.